This paragraph covers one TCR beta chain sequence. The data stem from a study of molecular identifiers for immune sequencing clone quantification. Using a CD8+CD4-CCR7+CD45RA+ phenotype, naive CD8 T cells were sorted. MiXCR was run by TCRdb on the PCR reads, yielding one entry per CDR3 protein. The sample yields roughly 300,000 distinct CDR3 sequences, roughly 24% seen once. Trimming took off 4 bases at V and 2 bases at J, with 9 bases between the two ends. Germline V gene lookup returns CDR1 MNHEY and CDR2 SMNVEV (reference sequence). CDR3 length: 13 amino acids. The chain couples TRBV27 to TRBJ2-7, with a tentative D call TRBD1 (7 bases). This sequence originates from a human donor in good health. Some libraries in this study had Jurkat cell RNA spiked in. Material for sequencing was naive CD8+ T cells from blood, with Jurkat cell RNA spiked in. As to subset: FACS-sorted CD8+CD4-CCR7+CD45RA+ naive T cells. The CDR3 DNA follows: TGTGCCAGCAGTTGGAGGGGGCCCTACGAGCAGTACTTC. As protein: CASSWRGPYEQYF.